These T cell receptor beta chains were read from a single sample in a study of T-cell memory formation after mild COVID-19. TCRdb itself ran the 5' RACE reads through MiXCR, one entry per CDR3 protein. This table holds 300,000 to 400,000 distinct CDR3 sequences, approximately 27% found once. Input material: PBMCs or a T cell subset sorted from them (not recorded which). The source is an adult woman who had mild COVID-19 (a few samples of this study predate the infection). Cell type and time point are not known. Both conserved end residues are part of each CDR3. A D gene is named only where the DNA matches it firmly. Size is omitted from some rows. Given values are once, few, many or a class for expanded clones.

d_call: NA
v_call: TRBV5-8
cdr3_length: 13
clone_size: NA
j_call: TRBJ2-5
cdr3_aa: CASSFPSQETQYF
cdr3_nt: TGTGCCAGCAGCTTTCCATCCCAAGAGACCCAGTACTTC

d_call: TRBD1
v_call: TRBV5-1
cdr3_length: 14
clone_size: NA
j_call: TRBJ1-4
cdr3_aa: CASSQGQGAVKLFF
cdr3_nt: TGCGCCAGCAGCCAGGGACAGGGGGCAGTGAAACTGTTTTTT

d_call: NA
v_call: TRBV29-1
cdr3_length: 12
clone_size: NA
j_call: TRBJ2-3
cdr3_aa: CSVARDTDTQYF
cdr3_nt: TGCAGCGTTGCCCGGGACACAGATACGCAGTATTTT

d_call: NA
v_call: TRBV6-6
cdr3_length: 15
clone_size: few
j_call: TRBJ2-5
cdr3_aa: CASSYSIGPSETQYF
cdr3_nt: TGTGCCAGCAGTTACTCGATAGGCCCCTCGGAGACCCAGTACTTC

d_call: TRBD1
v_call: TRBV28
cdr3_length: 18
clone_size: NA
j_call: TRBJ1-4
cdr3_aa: CASSNPQGAIATNEKLFF
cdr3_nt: TGTGCCAGCAGTAATCCACAGGGGGCTATAGCAACTAATGAAAAACTGTTTTTT

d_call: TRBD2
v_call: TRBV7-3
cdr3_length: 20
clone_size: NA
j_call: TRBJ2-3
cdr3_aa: CASSLRVSLAGGKGTDTQYF
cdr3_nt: TGTGCCAGCAGCCTCCGTGTCTCACTAGCGGGGGGGAAGGGCACAGATACGCAGTATTTT

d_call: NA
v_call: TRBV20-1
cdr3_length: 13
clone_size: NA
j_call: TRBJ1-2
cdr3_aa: CSARVEAGYGYTF
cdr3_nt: TGCAGTGCTAGAGTAGAGGCGGGGTATGGCTACACCTTC

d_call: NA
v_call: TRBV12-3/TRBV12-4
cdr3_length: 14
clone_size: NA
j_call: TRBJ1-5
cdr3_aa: CASSILGRGQPQHF
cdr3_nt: TGTGCCAGCAGTATACTGGGAAGGGGTCAGCCCCAGCATTTT

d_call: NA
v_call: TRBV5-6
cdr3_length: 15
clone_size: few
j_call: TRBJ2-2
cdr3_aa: CASSLGAPNTGELFF
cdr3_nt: TGTGCCAGCAGCCTCGGGGCTCCGAACACCGGGGAGCTGTTTTTT

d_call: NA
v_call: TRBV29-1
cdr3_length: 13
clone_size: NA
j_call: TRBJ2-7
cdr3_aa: CSVVRGRSYEQYF
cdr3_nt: TGCAGCGTTGTAAGGGGCCGGTCCTACGAGCAGTACTTC